These 14 T cell receptor beta chains originate from one sample sequenced in a study of blood T cell repertoires in COVID-19. Method: immunoSEQ multiplex PCR; TCRdb's copy keeps in-frame clones and lacks some. The sample has about 250,000 clones; 75% to 85% are singletons. The sequencing sample was made of peripheral blood. Source of these receptors: a man over 45 with COVID-19, enrolled during active disease.

V gene TRBV28 combines with J gene TRBJ2-7, with 9 positions matching TRBD1. This CDR3 has 15 amino acids. Germline V lookup: CDR1 MDHEN, CDR2 SYDVKM. Unmatched junction bases numbered 10, after V lost 5 bases and J lost 5 bases. CDR3 sequence: CASSVTRDRADEQYF. In DNA, the CDR3 is TGTGCCAGCAGTGTAACCCGGGACAGGGCGGACGAGCAGTACTTC.

The chain joins TRBV7-2 to TRBJ1-4; 9 bases fit TRBD1. Germline V gene lookup returns CDR1 SGHTA and CDR2 FQGNSA. Trimming removed 5 bases from V and 4 bases from J; junction bases left unmatched: 11. CDR3 length: 17 amino acids. The CDR3 nucleotides are TGTGCCAGCAGCGGAAACAGGGGGCGCGGTCTTAATGAAAAACTGTTTTTT. Translating gives CASSGNRGRGLNEKLFF.

The CDR3 sequence: CASSGRSYEQYF. The DNA for the CDR3 is TGTGCCTCTTCAGGGCGATCCTACGAGCAGTACTTC. This rearrangement joins TRBV30 to TRBJ2-7; perhaps TRBD1 as D (5 bases). This CDR3 has 12 amino acids. V dropped 7 bases and J dropped 1 base, with 11 bases sitting between them. Germline lookup yields CDR1 GTSNPN and CDR2 SVGIG (reference sequence).

The J gene is TRBJ1-2, the V gene TRBV28, with 10 bases identical to TRBD1. CDR1 and CDR2 (germline): MDHEN, SYDVKM. With V trimmed by 1 base and J by 6 bases, 8 bases remained unmatched. CDR3 length: 16 residues. The CDR3 bases are TGTGCCAGCAGTTTATCTTCCGGGACAGGGGTTGATGGCTACACCTTC. This translates into CASSLSSGTGVDGYTF.

The CDR3 sequence is CSASRQGATGELFF. The CDR3 DNA sequence: TGCAGTGCTAGTCGCCAGGGGGCAACCGGGGAGCTGTTTTTT. J is TRBJ2-2 and V is TRBV20-1; TRBD1 matches 8 bases. This CDR3 region has 14 residues. Per germline, CDR1 DFQATT and CDR2 SNEGSKA (reference sequence). With V trimmed by 3 bases and J by 5 bases, 5 bases remained unmatched.

The genes are TRBV5-4 and TRBJ2-5, with D perhaps TRBD1 (6 bases). Germline lookup yields CDR1 SGHNT and CDR2 YYREEE (reference sequence). Trimming left V 4 bases short and J 2 bases short, with 9 bases between. CDR3 length equals 13 residues. As DNA, the CDR3 is TGTGCCAGCAGCATTGACAGGCAAGAGACCCAGTACTTC. This sequence encodes CASSIDRQETQYF.

The J gene is TRBJ2-1, the V gene TRBV9, with D possibly being TRBD2 (5 bases). Deletions cut 0 bases from V and 11 bases from J, with 12 bases between. Germline values: CDR1 SGDLS, CDR2 YYNGEE. The CDR3 contains 13 residues. The CDR3 here is CASSVDFRGKQFF. Written as DNA, the CDR3 is TGTGCCAGCAGCGTAGACTTTCGGGGTAAGCAGTTCTTC.

The chain carries TRBV20-1 and TRBJ1-1; D is ambiguous. In germline, CDR1 is DFQATT, CDR2 SNEGSKA (reference sequence). V was pared by 3 bases and J by 1 base, with 6 bases between. This CDR3 is built from 12 residues. The CDR3 sequence is CSASTGNTEAFF. The CDR3 DNA follows: TGCAGTGCTAGTACGGGGAACACTGAAGCTTTCTTT.

This clone has a handful of counts. V usage is TRBV5-1 and J usage is TRBJ1-1; the D gene is possibly TRBD1 (6 bases). The CDR3 runs 14 residues. Germline-derived CDR1 and CDR2 are SGHRS and YFSETQ. V was shortened by 4 bases and J by 1 base, with 11 bases between the two germline ends. CDR3 protein: CASSDRQANTEAFF. The CDR3 coding sequence is TGCGCCAGCAGCGACCGACAGGCGAACACTGAAGCTTTCTTT.

Worth noting for this clone: An end of the junction differs from the germline gene, which may be a read error. The chain links TRBV5-1 to TRBJ1-6; D gene uncertain. The CDR3 length is 13 residues. Germline CDR1 is SGHRS and CDR2 is YFSETQ. The DNA of the CDR3 is TGCGGCAGCTCTGGCGGCCAGACGGGACCCCTCCACTTT. It is translated as CGSSGGQTGPLHF.

This chain joins TRBV28 and TRBJ2-7; 9 nucleotides match TRBD1. The CDR3 consists of 14 residues. Trimming at V came to 4 bases and at J to 7 bases, leaving 8 bases not matched to a gene. CDR1 and CDR2 from the germline V gene are MDHEN and SYDVKM. The CDR3 sequence: CASSSGTGLSEQYF. DNA of the CDR3: TGTGCCAGCAGTTCCGGGACAGGGTTGTCGGAGCAGTACTTC.

The chain carries TRBV30 and TRBJ1-5, with D possibly matching TRBD1 (5 bases). Trimming removed 2 bases from V and 0 bases from J, with 8 bases in between. This CDR3 comprises 14 residues. Germline loops: CDR1 GTSNPN, CDR2 SVGIG (reference sequence). CDR3 bases: TGTGCCTGGAGTTTAACAGGTAGCAATCAGCCCCAGCATTTT. Protein sequence: CAWSLTGSNQPQHF.

The gene calls are TRBV29-1 and TRBJ2-3, with D possibly being TRBD2 (6 bases). The V end was cut by 4 bases, the J end by 0 bases, with 14 bases between. Germline CDR1 SQVTM, CDR2 ANQGSEA. This CDR3 comprises 15 residues. This CDR3 reads CSVGFGGSSTDTQYF. DNA for the CDR3: TGCAGCGTTGGTTTTGGGGGGTCTAGCACAGATACGCAGTATTTT.

The rearrangement uses TRBV27 and TRBJ2-7; D is perhaps TRBD1 (7 bases). Germline V gene data show CDR1 as MNHEY and CDR2 as SMNVEV (reference sequence). Trimming shortened V by 7 bases and J by 1 base, and 11 bases separated the two germline ends. This CDR3 comprises 13 residues. CDR3 in DNA: TGTGCCAGCAACCCAGGGGGGTCCTACGAGCAGTACTTC. This codes for CASNPGGSYEQYF.